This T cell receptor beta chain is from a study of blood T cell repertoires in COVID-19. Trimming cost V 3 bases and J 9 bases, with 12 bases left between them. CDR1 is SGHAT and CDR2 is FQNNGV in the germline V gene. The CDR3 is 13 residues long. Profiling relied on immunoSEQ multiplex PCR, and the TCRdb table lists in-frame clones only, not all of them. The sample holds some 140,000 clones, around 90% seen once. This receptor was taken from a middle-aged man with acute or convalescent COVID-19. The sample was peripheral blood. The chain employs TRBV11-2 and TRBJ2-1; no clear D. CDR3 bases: TGTGCCAGCAGCTTTAATGGAAGAGGTGAGCAGTTCTTC. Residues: CASSFNGRGEQFF.